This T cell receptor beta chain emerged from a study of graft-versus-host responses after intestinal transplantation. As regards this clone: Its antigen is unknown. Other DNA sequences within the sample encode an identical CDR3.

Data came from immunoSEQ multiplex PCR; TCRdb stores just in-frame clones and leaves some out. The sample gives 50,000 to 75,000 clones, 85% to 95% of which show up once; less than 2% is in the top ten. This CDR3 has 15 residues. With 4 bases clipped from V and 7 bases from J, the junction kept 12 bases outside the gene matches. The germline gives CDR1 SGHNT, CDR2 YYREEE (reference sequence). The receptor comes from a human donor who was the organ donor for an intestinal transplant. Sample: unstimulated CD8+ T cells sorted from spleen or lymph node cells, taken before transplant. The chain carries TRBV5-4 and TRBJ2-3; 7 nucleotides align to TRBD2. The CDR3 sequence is CASSQASGSRYTQYF. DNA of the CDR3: TGTGCCAGCAGCCAAGCTAGCGGTTCACGATATACGCAGTATTTT.